A single sample gave rise to the 8 T cell receptor beta chains below, sequenced in a study of T-cell memory formation after mild COVID-19. Using its own MiXCR run on the 5' RACE reads, TCRdb lists one record per CDR3 protein. The repertoire has 450,000 to 650,000 distinct CDR3 sequences, less than 25% of them found once; the top ten carry 7% to 9%. The sequenced sample was PBMCs or a T cell subset sorted from them (not recorded which). The receptor source for this set is an adult woman who had mild COVID-19 (a few samples of this study predate the infection). Cell type and time point are not known.

This chain connects TRBV5-1 to TRBJ2-5, with D possibly TRBD1 on 5 matching bases. The CDR3 runs 14 residues. V gave up 0 bases and J gave up 5 bases, with 11 bases separating them. Germline-derived CDR1 and CDR2 are SGHRS and YFSETQ. The CDR3 loop is CASSLEGVWETQYF. CDR3 DNA: TGCGCCAGCAGCTTGGAAGGGGTTTGGGAGACCCAGTACTTC.

For this clonotype: Compared with germline, one end of the junction differs, possibly owing to a read error. The chain uses TRBV18 and TRBJ2-1; no clear D. Per the germline V gene, CDR1 is KGHSH and CDR2 is LQKENI. This CDR3 is 15 amino acids long. In DNA form, the CDR3 reads TGTGCCAGCTCGCCACTGGGTGCACTCGGCGGAGAGCAGTTCTTC. Its translation: CASSPLGALGGEQFF.

The V gene is TRBV12-3 or TRBV12-4, the J gene TRBJ1-2; TRBD1 aligns across 9 bases. The ends lost 6 bases at V and 8 bases at J; junction bases unmatched: 7. CDR3 length: 13 residues. The CDR3: CASRDRTGVGYTF. CDR3 DNA: TGTGCCAGCAGGGACCGGACAGGGGTAGGCTACACCTTC.

The chain recombines TRBV4-1 with TRBJ2-5; no clear D gene. The CDR3 totals 14 residues. Looked up from germline, CDR1 is MGHRA and CDR2 is YSYEKL. V shed 0 bases and J shed 2 bases, with 7 bases lying between them. The CDR3 spells CASSQDWQQETQYF. The CDR3 DNA reads as TGCGCCAGCAGCCAAGATTGGCAGCAAGAGACCCAGTACTTC.

This clonotype was detected a few times. The J gene is TRBJ1-2, the V gene TRBV29-1; the D gene is possibly TRBD1 (5 bases). This CDR3 is 14 amino acids long. CDR1 and CDR2 from the germline V gene are SQVTM and ANQGSEA. Trimming stripped 0 bases from V and 3 bases from J, with 11 bases between. CDR3 nucleotides: TGCAGCGTTGAAGATCAGGGCAGGGACTATGGCTACACCTTC. Its protein is CSVEDQGRDYGYTF.

This clonotype appeared a few times. V usage is TRBV7-8 and J usage is TRBJ2-7; 8 positions match TRBD2. This CDR3 has 18 amino acids. Trimming took 5 bases from V and 5 from J; bases not matched to a gene: 20. Germline V gene sequence: CDR1 SGHVS, CDR2 FQNEAQ. The CDR3 bases are TGTGCCAGCAGCGCCGACAGGAGGGGGAGCGGGAGTACCCACGAGCAGTACTTC. Translating gives CASSADRRGSGSTHEQYF.

The chain joins TRBV15 to TRBJ2-1; no firm D call. Germline CDR1 and CDR2: LNHNV and YYDKDF (reference sequence). Trimming left V 0 bases short and J 5 bases short, with 5 bases between. The CDR3 has 13 amino acids. The CDR3 spells CATSRDWDNEQFF. DNA for the CDR3: TGTGCCACCAGCAGAGATTGGGACAATGAGCAGTTCTTC.

V and J are TRBV27 and TRBJ2-2; TRBD1 agrees at 7 bases. Trimming at V came to 6 bases and at J to 5 bases, leaving 6 bases not matched to a gene. Germline V CDR1 and CDR2: MNHEY, SMNVEV (reference sequence). The CDR3 spans 14 residues. This chain's CDR3 is CASRPTGATGELFF. CDR3 DNA sequence: TGTGCCAGCAGGCCAACAGGGGCAACCGGGGAGCTGTTTTTT.